The next 21 T cell receptor beta chains were all read from a single sample in a study of blood T cell repertoires in COVID-19. Sequencing used immunoSEQ multiplex PCR; TCRdb keeps in-frame clones, though not all of them. The data hold about 200,000 clones, with more than 70% observed a single time. The sequenced sample consisted of PBMCs or T cells enriched from blood (not recorded which). The receptors come from a man aged 40-49 years with acute COVID-19.

The V call is TRBV21-1, the J call TRBJ2-3; the tabulated D call, TRBD2, remains unverified against the DNA. TRBV21-1 is annotated as a pseudogene. This CDR3 has 18 amino acids. In DNA form, the CDR3 reads TGTGCCAGCAGCAAATGGCCAAGACTAGCGGGAGCTTTGGATACGCAGTATTTT. As protein: CASSKWPRLAGALDTQYF.

This chain connects TRBV25-1 to TRBJ1-2; 9 nucleotides line up with TRBD1. Germline V lookup: CDR1 MGHDK, CDR2 SYGVNS. The CDR3 has 13 amino acids. Germline trimming cut 6 bases from V and 6 bases from J; bases unmatched to any gene: 5. This chain's CDR3 is CASRVRDRDGYTF. CDR3 DNA sequence: TGTGCCAGCAGAGTAAGGGACAGGGATGGCTACACCTTC.

The table lists this clone with a count of one. The genes are TRBV7-9 and TRBJ2-3; D not certain. Deletions cut 1 base from V and 6 bases from J, with 5 bases between. The CDR3 runs to 12 residues. Germline CDR1 and CDR2: SEHNR and FQNEAQ (reference sequence). CDR3 protein: CASSLVHDTQYF. CDR3 DNA sequence: TGTGCCAGCAGCTTAGTACACGATACGCAGTATTTT. Using reference TRBV7-9 and TRBJ2-3 for the parts outside the CDR3, the full variable domain is DTGVSQNPRHKITKRGQNVTFRCDPISEHNRLYWYRQTLGQGPEFLTYFQNEAQLEKSRLLSDRFSAERPKGSFSTLEIQRTEQGDSAMYLCASSLVHDTQYFGPGTRLTVL.

V gene TRBV10-3 combines with J gene TRBJ1-1; TRBD1 aligns across 10 bases. The CDR3 is 15 amino acids. The V and J ends lost 3 bases and 4 bases, in that order; junction bases with no gene match: 5. Germline V gives CDR1 ENHRY, CDR2 SYGVKD. The CDR3 DNA sequence: TGTGCCATCAGTGACTCGAGGACAGGGGGCACTGAAGCTTTCTTT. Its translation: CAISDSRTGGTEAFF.

The CDR3 DNA sequence: TGTGCCAGCAGGAACAGGGGCCCATATGGCTACACCTTC. Translation gives CASRNRGPYGYTF. The V gene is TRBV27, the J gene TRBJ1-2; 7 nucleotides match TRBD1. This CDR3 comprises 13 residues. The germline V gene encodes CDR1 MNHEY and CDR2 SMNVEV (reference sequence). J was trimmed by 5 bases and V by 6 bases; bases with no gene match: 6.

The V and J genes are TRBV19 and TRBJ2-3; D gene ambiguous. Germline V lookup: CDR1 LNHDA, CDR2 SQIVND (reference sequence). The CDR3 loop spans 14 amino acids. Between the trimmed V and J ends, which lost 4 bases and 2 bases, there was a span of 10 bases. CDR3 in DNA: TGTGCCAGTAGTACTCTCGACATCACAGATACGCAGTATTTT. This codes for CASSTLDITDTQYF.

The chain combines TRBV4-2 with TRBJ1-5; no clear D. CDR3 length equals 14 residues. Trimming pared 0 bases from V and 5 bases from J, leaving 8 bases between. Germline values: CDR1 LGHNA, CDR2 YNFKEQ. The CDR3 DNA is TGTGCCAGCAGCCAAGATCCGGGGTATCAGCCCCAGCATTTT. It is translated as CASSQDPGYQPQHF.

This clone came up a few times. This chain links TRBV7-8 with TRBJ1-5; the D is unclear. Germline V gene sequence: CDR1 SGHVS, CDR2 FQNEAQ. V dropped 0 bases and J dropped 1 base, with 10 bases sitting between them. The CDR3 is 16 residues long. The CDR3, as DNA: TGTGCCAGCAGCTTAGCCCCGTTGCTAAGCAATCAGCCCCAGCATTTT. Residues: CASSLAPLLSNQPQHF.

This clone was recorded a few times. The V call is TRBV5-1, the J call TRBJ1-1, with D tentatively TRBD1 (6 bases). This CDR3 is built from 16 residues. The germline gives CDR1 SGHRS, CDR2 YFSETQ. V was shortened by 1 base and J by 4 bases, with 17 bases between the two germline ends. The CDR3 is CASSLTSGTMGTEAFF. The CDR3 DNA reads as TGCGCCAGCAGCTTGACTTCAGGGACAATGGGCACTGAAGCTTTCTTT.

For the CDR3, the DNA is TGTGCCAGCAGCCACAGGGGGGGATTCTACGAGCAGTACTTC. Its protein product is CASSHRGGFYEQYF. The chain has TRBV6-5 and TRBJ2-7, with a weak D call TRBD1 (8 bases). Trimming pared 6 bases from V and 3 bases from J, leaving 15 bases between. The germline gives CDR1 MNHEY, CDR2 SVGAGI. The CDR3 contains 14 residues.

This chain joins TRBV19 and TRBJ1-1; no clear D. The CDR3 runs to 13 residues. CDR1 and CDR2 (germline): LNHDA, SQIVND (reference sequence). Trimming removed 8 bases from V and 0 bases from J, with 10 bases in between. CDR3 protein: CASQDWVNTEAFF. For the CDR3, the DNA is TGTGCCAGTCAAGACTGGGTGAACACTGAAGCTTTCTTT. The entire variable domain, with the rest obtained from reference TRBV19 and TRBJ1-1, is as follows: DGGITQSPKYLFRKEGQNVTLSCEQNLNHDAMYWYRQDPGQGLRLIYYSQIVNDFQKGDIAEGYSVSREKKESFPLTVTSAQKNPTAFYLCASQDWVNTEAFFGQGTRLTVV.

The chain joins TRBV28 to TRBJ1-2; the D gene is possibly TRBD1 (5 bases). Germline CDR1 reads MDHEN; CDR2 reads SYDVKM. CDR3 size: 12 residues. V shed 10 bases and J shed 8 bases, with 17 bases lying between them. CDR3 residues: CATRVQGLGYTF. The CDR3 DNA sequence: TGTGCCACAAGAGTGCAGGGCTTGGGCTACACCTTC.

V usage is TRBV7-9 and J usage is TRBJ1-4, with D unresolved. Germline CDR1 is SEHNR and CDR2 is FQNEAQ (reference sequence). The CDR3 sequence is 14 residues long. With 1 base removed from V and 5 bases from J, the gap between germline ends came to 8 bases. In nucleotides, the CDR3 is TGTGCCAGCAGCTTAGGCGGGCCGAATGAAAAACTGTTTTTT. Protein: CASSLGGPNEKLFF.

The V call is TRBV6-1, the J call TRBJ2-1; a possible D gene is TRBD1 (6 bases). V was cut by 3 bases and J by 12 bases, with 9 bases left in between. Germline loops: CDR1 MNHNS, CDR2 SASEGT. The CDR3 is made up of 11 amino acids. The CDR3 region is CASSEGAAQFF. CDR3 nucleotide sequence: TGTGCCAGCAGTGAGGGGGCGGCGCAGTTCTTC.

The chain is built from TRBV7-9 and TRBJ2-7, with 11 bases fitting TRBD2. With 7 bases clipped from V and 4 bases from J, the junction kept 12 bases outside the gene matches. CDR1 is SEHNR and CDR2 is FQNEAQ in the germline V gene (reference sequence). This CDR3 spans 16 amino acids. The CDR3 coding sequence is TGTGCCAGCACCCGACCCGGGACTAGCGGACCATACGAGCAGTACTTC. This sequence encodes CASTRPGTSGPYEQYF.

The gene calls are TRBV5-1 and TRBJ2-7; maybe TRBD1 (5 bases). From germline, CDR1 is SGHRS and CDR2 YFSETQ. The ends were cut back, 2 bases at V and 1 base at J, with 16 bases in the middle. This CDR3 spans 16 amino acids. The CDR3 region is CASSFGASQVSYEQYF. CDR3 bases: TGCGCCAGCAGCTTTGGGGCCAGTCAAGTGTCCTACGAGCAGTACTTC.

The gene calls are TRBV6-6 and TRBJ2-5; weak D call: TRBD2 (5 bases). The CDR3 consists of 13 residues. The germline V gene encodes CDR1 MNHNY and CDR2 SVGAGI (reference sequence). V was clipped by 7 bases and J by 4 bases, with 13 bases between them. CDR3 nucleotides: TGTGCCAGCATACTCCGGGGTCGAGAGACCCAGTACTTC. Translated: CASILRGRETQYF.

The rearrangement joins TRBV7-9 to TRBJ2-3; the D gene is possibly TRBD2 (6 bases). The ends were cut back, 7 bases at V and 2 bases at J, with 16 bases in the middle. The CDR3 is 15 residues long. CDR1 and CDR2 (germline): SEHNR, FQNEAQ (reference sequence). The CDR3 is CASTQIREFTDTQYF. The CDR3 coding sequence is TGTGCCAGCACCCAAATCCGGGAGTTCACAGATACGCAGTATTTT.

The V and J genes are TRBV7-9 and TRBJ1-1; D unresolved. The CDR3 totals 11 residues. Germline V gene data show CDR1 as SEHNR and CDR2 as FQNEAQ (reference sequence). V lost 2 bases, J lost 8 bases, and 6 bases lay in between. In DNA form, the CDR3 reads TGTGCCAGCAGCTTAAATGGCGAAGCTTTCTTT. Amino acids: CASSLNGEAFF.

This clone appeared a few times. The chain joins TRBV14 to TRBJ1-5; D is unresolved. Germline V CDR1 and CDR2: SGHDN, FVKESK. V was pared by 4 bases and J by 0 bases, with 7 bases between. The CDR3 contains 14 residues. The CDR3 spells CASSLTNSNQPQHF. CDR3 sequence (DNA): TGTGCCAGCAGCCTGACAAATAGCAATCAGCCCCAGCATTTT. Full variable domain (remainder filled in from reference TRBV14 and TRBJ1-5): EAGVTQFPSHSVIEKGQTVTLRCDPISGHDNLYWYRRVMGKEIKFLLHFVKESKQDESGMPNNRFLAERTGGTYSTLKVQPAELEDSGVYFCASSLTNSNQPQHFGDGTRLSIL.

This clone was found once. V gene TRBV6-5 combines with J gene TRBJ2-7; possibly TRBD1 for D (5 bases). Trimming stripped 0 bases from V and 0 bases from J, with 9 bases between. The CDR3 has 15 amino acids. Germline V gene data show CDR1 as MNHEY and CDR2 as SVGAGI. The CDR3 is CASSYSGPHSYEQYF. CDR3 DNA: TGTGCCAGCAGTTACTCGGGGCCGCACTCCTACGAGCAGTACTTC.